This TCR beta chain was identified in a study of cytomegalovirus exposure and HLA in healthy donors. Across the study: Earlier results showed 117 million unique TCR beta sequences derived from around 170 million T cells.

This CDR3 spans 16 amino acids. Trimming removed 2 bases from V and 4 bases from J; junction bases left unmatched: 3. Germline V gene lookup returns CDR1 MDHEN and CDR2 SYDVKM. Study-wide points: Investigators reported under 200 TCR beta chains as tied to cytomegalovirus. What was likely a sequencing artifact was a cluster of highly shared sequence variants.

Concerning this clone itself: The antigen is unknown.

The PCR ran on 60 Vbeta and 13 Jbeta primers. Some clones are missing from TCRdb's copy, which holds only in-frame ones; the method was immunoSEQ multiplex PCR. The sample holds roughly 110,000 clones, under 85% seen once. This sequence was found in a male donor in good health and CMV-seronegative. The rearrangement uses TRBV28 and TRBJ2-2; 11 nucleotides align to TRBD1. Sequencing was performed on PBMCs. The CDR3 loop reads CASSLGQGAGTGELFF. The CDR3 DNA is TGTGCCAGCAGTTTAGGACAGGGGGCCGGCACCGGGGAGCTGTTTTTT.